Detailed here is one T cell receptor beta chain. The junction had 5 bases not matched to a gene; V was cut back by 3 bases and J by 5 bases. Germline V gene lookup returns CDR1 KGHSH and CDR2 LQKENI. This CDR3 contains 14 residues. Methods used by the authors: Estimation of nucleated cell counts relied on the amplification of reference gene primers. The table came from immunoSEQ multiplex PCR; TCRdb's copy has only in-frame clones and leaves some out. The V and J calls and clone size were taken over from that table, and D and trimming were inferred from the DNA. Among more than 40,000 clones listed, 70% to 90% were seen once. This entry belongs to a study of blood T cell repertoires in COVID-19. Overall study context: The samples span acute and convalescent COVID-19 from the United States, Italy and Spain. From T cells, B-cell-depleted T cells, or PBMCs came the material, which was cDNA or gDNA.

Material for sequencing was peripheral blood. The clonotype comes from a man in his fifties or sixties with acute or convalescent COVID-19. The chain combines TRBV18 with TRBJ2-5, with TRBD1 matching over 8 bases. The CDR3 DNA reads TGTGCCAGCTCACCGACAGGGGTGGAGGAGACCCAGTACTTC. Encoded protein: CASSPTGVEETQYF.